The 22 T cell receptor beta chains reported below all come from one sample, sequenced in a study of PD-L1 blockade in urothelial cancer. The method was immunoSEQ multiplex PCR; TCRdb's version includes in-frame clones alone and lacks a portion of them. In the table there are approximately 50,000 clones, approximately 84% of which are singletons. Time point reported: pretreatment peripheral blood. The sequences come from PBMCs, collected around atezolizumab (anti-PD-L1) treatment. These receptors originate from a man aged 50 to 60 with urothelial cancer.

The chain recombines TRBV5-6 with TRBJ1-1, with D unresolved. The germline V and J ends were trimmed by 1 base and 5 bases, with 6 bases remaining between them. The CDR3 covers 12 residues. CDR1 is SGHDT and CDR2 is YYEEEE in the germline V gene. CDR3 bases: TGTGCCAGCAGCTTGCGGGTTACTGAAGCTTTCTTT. Its translation is CASSLRVTEAFF. The entire variable domain, with the rest obtained from reference TRBV5-6 and TRBJ1-1, is as follows: DAGVTQSPTHLIKTRGQQVTLRCSPKSGHDTVSWYQQALGQGPQFIFQYYEEEERQRGNFPDRFSGHQFPNYSSELNVNALLLGDSALYLCASSLRVTEAFFGQGTRLTVV.

The gene calls are TRBV9 and TRBJ2-7; D uncertain. Per the germline V gene, CDR1 is SGDLS and CDR2 is YYNGEE. V lost 0 bases, J lost 3 bases, and 10 bases lay in between. This CDR3 is built from 14 residues. The CDR3 region is CASSVGKANYEQYF. Written as DNA, the CDR3 is TGTGCCAGCAGCGTAGGGAAAGCGAACTACGAGCAGTACTTC.

The V and J genes are TRBV28 and TRBJ1-1; 8 bases are shared with TRBD1. Losses at the gene ends were 5 bases for V and 5 bases for J; bases not matched to a gene: 10. CDR3 length: 15 residues. CDR1 is MDHEN, CDR2 SYDVKM, per germline. The CDR3 region has the DNA TGTGCCAGCAGTGGCGGGACAGGCCGGGGGACTGAAGCTTTCTTT. As protein: CASSGGTGRGTEAFF.

V is TRBV4-3 and J is TRBJ2-7; 10 positions match TRBD2. This CDR3 is 17 amino acids long. From germline, CDR1 is LGHNA and CDR2 YSLEER. The J segment lost 6 bases and the V segment lost 0 bases, leaving 11 bases of the junction unmatched. The CDR3: CASSQEWASGRGGEQYF. The CDR3 DNA follows: TGCGCCAGCAGCCAAGAATGGGCTAGCGGGAGAGGTGGCGAGCAGTACTTC.

V gene TRBV11-2 combines with J gene TRBJ2-7; 8 bases agree with TRBD2. The CDR3 consists of 14 residues. Losses at the gene ends were 4 bases for V and 2 bases for J; bases not matched to a gene: 4. Germline V lookup: CDR1 SGHAT, CDR2 FQNNGV. The CDR3 reads CASSWERGTYEQYF. Here the CDR3 DNA reads TGTGCCAGCAGCTGGGAGCGGGGGACCTACGAGCAGTACTTC.

This chain joins TRBV9 and TRBJ2-5; tentative D call: TRBD1 (7 bases). The CDR3 covers 15 residues. Germline V gene sequence: CDR1 SGDLS, CDR2 YYNGEE. V dropped 3 bases and J dropped 3 bases, with 15 bases sitting between them. The CDR3 loop is CASSASLRGEETQYF. In DNA, the CDR3 is TGTGCCAGCAGCGCCTCCCTCAGGGGGGAAGAGACCCAGTACTTC.

The V and J genes are TRBV28 and TRBJ2-7, with 7 bases aligning to TRBD2. The CDR3 has 13 residues. Trimming at V came to 6 bases and at J to 2 bases, leaving 4 bases not matched to a gene. The germline CDR1 and CDR2 sequences are MDHEN and SYDVKM. CDR3 coding DNA: TGTGCCAGCAGCCTCGGACTAGCCTACGAGCAGTACTTC. It is translated as CASSLGLAYEQYF.

V and J are TRBV7-3 and TRBJ1-6; 10 bases line up with TRBD1. Unmatched junction bases numbered 0, after V lost 2 bases and J lost 5 bases. This CDR3 has 15 amino acids. Germline V gives CDR1 SGHTA, CDR2 FQGTGA. The CDR3: CASSLDRGHNSPLHF. The CDR3 nucleotides are TGTGCCAGCAGCTTAGACAGGGGGCATAATTCACCCCTCCACTTT.

V and J are TRBV12-5 and TRBJ2-2, with TRBD1 identical over 7 bases. Germline CDR1 reads LGHNT; CDR2 reads FRNRAP. CDR3 length equals 17 residues. Trimming removed 0 bases from V and 1 base from J; junction bases left unmatched: 5. CDR3 in DNA: TGTGCTAGTGGTTTGGTACCGGGACAGCTGAACACCGGGGAGCTGTTTTTT. This gives the protein CASGLVPGQLNTGELFF.

This clone has just one count. V usage is TRBV2 and J usage is TRBJ2-5, with 7 bases identical to TRBD1. CDR3 length: 13 amino acids. The trim removed 6 bases at V and 4 bases at J, leaving 5 bases unmatched. Germline V gene lookup returns CDR1 SNHLY and CDR2 FYNNEI. The CDR3 spells CASSGDSRETQYF. DNA for the CDR3: TGTGCCAGCAGCGGGGACAGTCGAGAGACCCAGTACTTC.

The V and J genes are TRBV7-6 and TRBJ2-7, with TRBD1 matching over 7 bases. The CDR3 totals 12 residues. Germline CDR1 SGHVS, CDR2 FNYEAQ. V lost 4 bases, J lost 6 bases, and 3 bases stayed unmatched. CDR3 sequence reads: CASSSWTGEQYF. For the CDR3, the DNA is TGTGCCAGCAGCTCCTGGACAGGCGAGCAGTACTTC.

This clone is a singleton in its sample. The chain carries TRBV4-3 and TRBJ2-3, with D possibly matching TRBD2 (5 bases). The length of the CDR3 is 19 residues. The V gene lost 1 base and the J gene lost 2 bases, with 22 bases spanning the gap. CDR1 LGHNA and CDR2 YSLEER come from the germline V gene. The CDR3 reads CASSQGPHGTSPTTDTQYF. The CDR3 coding sequence is TGCGCCAGCAGCCAAGGTCCTCATGGCACTAGTCCTACCACAGATACGCAGTATTTT.

The genes are TRBV10-1 and TRBJ2-1; maybe TRBD2 (5 bases). This CDR3 has 14 residues. Deletions cut 4 bases from V and 4 bases from J, with 11 bases between. Germline loops: CDR1 WNHNN, CDR2 SYGVQD (reference sequence). CDR3 DNA sequence: TGCGCCAGCAGTGCTAGCCCCGCTTACAATGAGCAGTTCTTC. This encodes CASSASPAYNEQFF.

The chain uses TRBV11-3 and TRBJ2-5, with TRBD2 as a possible D gene (7 bases). This CDR3 has 15 residues. Per the germline V gene, CDR1 is SGHNT and CDR2 is YENEEA. Trimming took 0 bases from V and 2 from J, leaving 10 bases between them. Here the CDR3 reads CASSLDGGAQETQYF. CDR3 bases: TGTGCCAGCAGCTTAGATGGGGGGGCGCAAGAGACCCAGTACTTC.

The V and J genes are TRBV15 and TRBJ1-2; no clear D gene. This CDR3 comprises 16 residues. From germline, CDR1 is LNHNV and CDR2 YYDKDF (reference sequence). Trimming left V 0 bases short and J 0 bases short, with 11 bases between. As DNA, the CDR3 is TGTGCCACCAGCAGAGATCAGAAGTCAGCTAACTATGGCTACACCTTC. This encodes CATSRDQKSANYGYTF.

The V and J genes are TRBV21-1 and TRBJ2-1; whether TRBD1, the table's D call, matches the DNA was not checked. TRBV21-1 is designated a pseudogene. The CDR3 spans 12 residues. CDR3 in DNA: TGTGCCAGCAAAAGGGGTTACAATGAGCAGTTCTTC. It yields the protein CASKRGYNEQFF.

The chain links TRBV19 to TRBJ2-3, with TRBD1 matching over 7 bases. Per the germline V gene, CDR1 is LNHDA and CDR2 is SQIVND (reference sequence). The CDR3 has 16 residues. Germline trimming cut 6 bases from V and 2 bases from J; bases unmatched to any gene: 11. Here the CDR3 DNA reads TGTGCCAGTAGCCGGGGACAGCGAAAAATCACAGATACGCAGTATTTT. Protein sequence: CASSRGQRKITDTQYF.

The chain is built from TRBV4-1 and TRBJ2-5; possibly TRBD2 for D (7 bases). Trimming shortened V by 6 bases and J by 3 bases, and 17 bases separated the two germline ends. There are 15 residues in the CDR3. Germline lookup yields CDR1 MGHRA and CDR2 YSYEKL. Here the CDR3 DNA reads TGCGCCAGCAGTCTCATTGGGGGGGCCAAAGAGACCCAGTACTTC. It yields the protein CASSLIGGAKETQYF.

The J gene is TRBJ2-7, the V gene TRBV7-2; 13 bases agree with TRBD2. This CDR3 has 14 amino acids. CDR1 and CDR2 from the germline V gene are SGHTA and FQGNSA. After removal of 6 bases from V and 5 bases from J, the junction contained 4 bases not matched to a gene. The CDR3 reads CASRNGLAGDEQYF. For the CDR3, the DNA is TGTGCCAGCAGAAACGGACTAGCGGGAGACGAGCAGTACTTC.

The V gene is TRBV15, the J gene TRBJ2-1, with TRBD2 as a possible D gene (5 bases). The CDR3 contains 14 residues. V lost 9 bases and J 0 bases, leaving 12 bases between the germline ends. The germline V gene encodes CDR1 LNHNV and CDR2 YYDKDF (reference sequence). CDR3 nucleotide sequence: TGTGCCACTACGGACTTCAGCTCCTACAATGAGCAGTTCTTC. Translated, it gives CATTDFSSYNEQFF.

The rearrangement links TRBV28 to TRBJ2-5, with 7 bases aligning to TRBD1. Germline lookup yields CDR1 MDHEN and CDR2 SYDVKM. The CDR3 consists of 16 residues. Losses at the gene ends were 7 bases for V and 1 base for J; bases not matched to a gene: 12. CDR3 loop: CASNRLGQGVQETQYF. CDR3 nucleotide sequence: TGTGCCAGCAACCGACTGGGGCAGGGGGTCCAAGAGACCCAGTACTTC. Full variable domain (rest looked up from reference TRBV28 and TRBJ2-5): DVKVTQSSRYLVKRTGEKVFLECVQDMDHENMFWYRQDPGLGLRLIYFSYDVKMKEKGDIPEGYSVSREKKERFSLILESASTNQTSMYLCASNRLGQGVQETQYFGPGTRLLVL.

The chain couples TRBV27 to TRBJ2-1, with D maybe TRBD2 (5 bases). Per germline, CDR1 MNHEY and CDR2 SMNVEV (reference sequence). V shed 5 bases and J shed 8 bases, with 16 bases lying between them. There are 14 residues in the CDR3. For the CDR3, the DNA is TGTGCCAGCAGTAATGGAGGCCGATGGGATGAGCAGTTCTTC. Translation: CASSNGGRWDEQFF.